This TCR beta chain was sequenced for a study of blood T cell repertoires in COVID-19. As for the study in general: The United States, Italy and Spain provided the acute and convalescent COVID-19 samples. T cells, B-cell-depleted T cells, or PBMCs supplied cDNA or gDNA.

In the original processing: Researchers report that nucleated cell counts were estimated from reference gene primer amplification. Measured with immunoSEQ multiplex PCR; TCRdb has only the in-frame clones, and not every one. V and J calls and clone size are as listed in that table; D and trimming were resolved from the DNA. This table holds 450,000 to 500,000 clones, 70% to 90% found once. Looked up from germline, CDR1 is KGHSH and CDR2 is LQKENI. The CDR3 is 16 amino acids. Trimming at V came to 4 bases and at J to 4 bases, leaving 8 bases not matched to a gene. The sequence was obtained from a human donor in a cohort sampled during active COVID-19. V is TRBV18 and J is TRBJ1-4; 8 bases match TRBD1. Input material: peripheral blood. CDR3 sequence: CASSRERQGFNEKLFF. The CDR3 DNA reads TGTGCCAGCTCACGGGAACGACAGGGGTTTAATGAAAAACTGTTTTTT.